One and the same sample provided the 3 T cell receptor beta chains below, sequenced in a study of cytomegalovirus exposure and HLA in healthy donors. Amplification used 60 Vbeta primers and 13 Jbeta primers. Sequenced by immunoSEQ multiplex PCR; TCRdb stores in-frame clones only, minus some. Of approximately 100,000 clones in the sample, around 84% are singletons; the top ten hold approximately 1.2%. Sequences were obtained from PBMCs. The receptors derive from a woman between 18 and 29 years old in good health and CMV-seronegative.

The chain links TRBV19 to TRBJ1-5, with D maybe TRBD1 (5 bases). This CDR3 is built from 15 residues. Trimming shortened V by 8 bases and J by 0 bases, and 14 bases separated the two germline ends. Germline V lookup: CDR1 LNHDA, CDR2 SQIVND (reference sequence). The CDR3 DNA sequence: TGTGCCAGTCGTGGGGGGGGTTATAGCAATCAGCCCCAGCATTTT. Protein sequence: CASRGGGYSNQPQHF.

The CDR3 region has the DNA TGCGCCAGCAGCCCGGCGGAGGGGCCAGACACCGGGGAGCTGTTTTTT. It encodes CASSPAEGPDTGELFF. The chain has TRBV5-1 and TRBJ2-2, with D possibly TRBD2 on 6 matching bases. This CDR3 comprises 16 residues. The V end was cut by 4 bases, the J end by 3 bases, with 16 bases between. CDR1 and CDR2 (germline): SGHRS, YFSETQ. The full variable domain, with the rest looked up from reference TRBV5-1 and TRBJ2-2, is KAGVTQTPRYLIKTRGQQVTLSCSPISGHRSVSWYQQTPGQGLQFLFEYFSETQRNKGNFPGRFSGRQFSNSRSEMNVSTLELGDSALYLCASSPAEGPDTGELFFGEGSRLTVL.

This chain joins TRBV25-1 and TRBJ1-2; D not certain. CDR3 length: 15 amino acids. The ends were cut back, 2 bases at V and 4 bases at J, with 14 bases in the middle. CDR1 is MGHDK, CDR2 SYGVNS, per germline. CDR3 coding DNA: TGTGCCAGCAGTGAACCGGGAGCAGCGCGCTATGGCTACACCTTC. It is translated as CASSEPGAARYGYTF.